This paragraph covers one TCR beta chain sequence. The V and J ends lost 8 bases and 2 bases respectively, with 13 bases between them. The CDR3 covers 14 residues. Germline V gives CDR1 LNHDA, CDR2 SQIVND (reference sequence). Clones were sequenced by immunoSEQ multiplex PCR, and TCRdb holds only the in-frame ones, with some missing. The sample includes hundreds of thousands of clones, under 80% seen only once; the top ten take less than 20%. These data belong to a study of cytotoxic CD8 clonotypes in ibrutinib-treated CLL. The rearrangement links TRBV19 to TRBJ2-1; no reliable D call. Sequencing was performed on PBMCs, taken after 24 months of ibrutinib treatment. The clonotype was recovered from a human donor with chronic lymphocytic leukemia. For the CDR3, the DNA is TGTGCCAGTGCTGACGGCAATACCTACAATGAGCAGTTCTTC. It specifies CASADGNTYNEQFF.